These 23 T cell receptor beta chains originate from one sample sequenced in a study of CD8+ T cells in alopecia areata. cDNA reverse transcribed from extracted RNA served as the sequencing template. Sequencing was performed with immunoSEQ multiplex PCR; in TCRdb, only in-frame clones are kept and a portion is missing. The data show about 110,000 clones, with 50% to 60% seen just once and 20% to 30% held by the top ten. Material: NKG2D-low CD8+ T cells sorted from blood. All receptors derive from a human donor with alopecia areata.

V and J are TRBV7-9 and TRBJ2-7; D perhaps matches TRBD1 (6 bases). The CDR3 runs to 14 residues. The V gene's germline CDR1 is SEHNR and CDR2 FQNEAQ (reference sequence). The V end lost 8 bases, the J end lost 7 bases, and 21 bases lay between the germline ends. The CDR3 here is CASSSPGHRLEQYF. The CDR3, as DNA: TGTGCCAGCTCCTCACCGGGACACCGACTGGAGCAGTACTTC.

The rearrangement joins TRBV2 to TRBJ2-7; TRBD1 agrees at 7 bases. This CDR3 has 14 amino acids. Germline lookup yields CDR1 SNHLY and CDR2 FYNNEI. Trimming cost V 7 bases and J 0 bases; bases outside gene matches: 6. DNA of the CDR3: TGTGCCAGCATTAGGACAGGTGACTCCTACGAGCAGTACTTC. Its protein product is CASIRTGDSYEQYF.

The chain employs TRBV30 and TRBJ2-5, with 8 bases that match TRBD1. V was clipped by 5 bases and J by 2 bases; unmatched bases: 13. Germline V lookup: CDR1 GTSNPN, CDR2 SVGIG (reference sequence). The CDR3 contains 16 residues. The CDR3 spells CAWSGIGGDRQETQYF. Here the CDR3 DNA reads TGTGCCTGGTCGGGGATAGGAGGGGACAGGCAAGAGACCCAGTACTTC.

The chain's CDR3 is CASSPGVGETQYF. The CDR3 nucleotides are TGCGCCAGCAGCCCGGGTGTCGGGGAGACCCAGTACTTC. This chain uses TRBV4-1 with TRBJ2-5; D uncertain. Per germline, CDR1 MGHRA and CDR2 YSYEKL. V was shortened by 4 bases and J by 5 bases, with 11 bases between the two germline ends. The CDR3 is 13 amino acids.

This sequence joins TRBV7-9 and TRBJ2-7; 7 nucleotides align to TRBD2. CDR1 is SEHNR and CDR2 is FQNEAQ in the germline V gene (reference sequence). There are 15 residues in the CDR3. J gave up 2 bases and V 4 bases, and 8 bases lay outside the gene matches. CDR3 coding DNA: TGTGCCAGCAGCTCCCCAAGCGGGACCCCCTACGAGCAGTACTTC. Its protein is CASSSPSGTPYEQYF.

The gene calls are TRBV15 and TRBJ2-1; the D is unclear. This CDR3 has 13 residues. The germline V gene encodes CDR1 LNHNV and CDR2 YYDKDF (reference sequence). V dropped 3 bases and J dropped 7 bases, with 10 bases sitting between them. The CDR3: CATSSPTWNEQFF. As DNA, the CDR3 is TGTGCCACCAGCAGCCCAACGTGGAATGAGCAGTTCTTC.

This clone has more than one count but fewer than ten. The chain has TRBV19 and TRBJ1-1; D gene uncertain. Trimming took 3 bases from V and 1 from J, leaving 6 bases between them. The CDR3 sequence is 13 residues long. Per germline, CDR1 LNHDA and CDR2 SQIVND (reference sequence). CDR3 region: CASSMMKNTEAFF. The CDR3 DNA follows: TGTGCCAGTAGTATGATGAAGAACACTGAAGCTTTCTTT.

The chain recombines TRBV2 with TRBJ2-7, with 11 bases aligning to TRBD2. The CDR3 spans 15 residues. J was trimmed by 7 bases and V by 1 base; bases with no gene match: 6. Germline CDR1 SNHLY, CDR2 FYNNEI. As DNA, the CDR3 is TGTGCCAGCAGTGAAGTACTAGCGGGAGCGCGGGAGCAGTACTTC. This encodes CASSEVLAGAREQYF. The full variable domain, with the rest looked up from reference TRBV2 and TRBJ2-7, is EPEVTQTPSHQVTQMGQEVILRCVPISNHLYFYWYRQILGQKVEFLVSFYNNEISEKSEIFDDQFSVERPDGSNFTLKIRSTKLEDSAMYFCASSEVLAGAREQYFGPGTRLTVT.

The chain uses TRBV9 and TRBJ2-2; 7 bases are shared with TRBD1. The V gene's germline CDR1 is SGDLS and CDR2 YYNGEE. The junction had 1 base not matched to a gene; V was cut back by 3 bases and J by 5 bases. CDR3 length equals 13 residues. The CDR3 loop is CASSAGGTGELFF. The CDR3 region has the DNA TGTGCCAGCAGCGCAGGGGGAACCGGGGAGCTGTTTTTT.

The CDR3 here is CASMELGDDEQFF. CDR3 coding DNA: TGTGCCAGCATGGAATTGGGTGACGATGAGCAGTTCTTC. This chain links TRBV28 with TRBJ2-1, with D unresolved. Germline loops: CDR1 MDHEN, CDR2 SYDVKM. The length of the CDR3 is 13 residues. The V and J ends lost 7 bases and 8 bases respectively, with 15 bases between them.

CDR3 in DNA: TGTGCCAGCAGCTTTGAGAACAATGAGCAGTTCTTC. Translation gives CASSFENNEQFF. V usage is TRBV5-6 and J usage is TRBJ2-1; D unresolved. CDR1 is SGHDT, CDR2 YYEEEE, per germline. This CDR3 region has 12 residues. V lost 2 bases and J lost 5, with 5 bases in between.

The chain carries TRBV7-8 and TRBJ2-1; 7 positions agree with TRBD2. The trim removed 0 bases at V and 1 base at J, leaving 6 bases unmatched. Germline V gene lookup returns CDR1 SGHVS and CDR2 FQNEAQ. This CDR3 has 17 amino acids. The CDR3 region has the DNA TGTGCCAGCAGCTTAGCGCGTGGACTAGTATCCTACAATGAGCAGTTCTTC. Encoded protein: CASSLARGLVSYNEQFF.

The CDR3 loop reads CASSPTGTTYNEQFF. CDR3 in DNA: TGTGCCAGCAGCCCCACCGGGACTACCTACAATGAGCAGTTCTTC. V and J are TRBV27 and TRBJ2-1; 7 nucleotides agree with TRBD2. CDR3 length equals 15 residues. With V trimmed by 6 bases and J by 2 bases, 7 bases remained unmatched. The germline V gene has CDR1 MNHEY and CDR2 SMNVEV (reference sequence).

This chain joins TRBV7-9 and TRBJ2-1, with 7 nucleotides matching TRBD2. Unmatched junction bases numbered 14, after V lost 5 bases and J lost 7 bases. Germline CDR1 is SEHNR and CDR2 is FQNEAQ (reference sequence). The CDR3 sequence is 16 residues long. CDR3 DNA sequence: TGTGCCAGCAGCGGCCCCGGGCGGGAGATGAAGAATGAGCAGTTCTTC. Residues: CASSGPGREMKNEQFF.

The gene calls are TRBV27 and TRBJ2-7; weak D call: TRBD2 (6 bases). The CDR3 is made up of 14 amino acids. Germline values: CDR1 MNHEY, CDR2 SMNVEV (reference sequence). V was pared by 5 bases and J by 7 bases, with 18 bases between. Here the CDR3 DNA reads TGTGCCAGCAGTCCAAAGACGGAGGGCTGGGAGCAGTACTTC. Protein product: CASSPKTEGWEQYF.

This clone was seen just once. This chain connects TRBV2 to TRBJ1-5; D gene unclear. The CDR3 sequence is 15 residues long. Looked up from germline, CDR1 is SNHLY and CDR2 is FYNNEI. V was trimmed by 2 bases and J by 4 bases, leaving 12 bases between them. CDR3 coding DNA: TGTGCCAGCAGTGAAAGGCAGGTTGTAAATCAGCCCCAGCATTTT. It yields the protein CASSERQVVNQPQHF.

The CDR3 DNA reads TGTGCCAGCAGCTTCCCTGCGGCCGAGCAGTTCTTC. The encoded protein is CASSFPAAEQFF. The rearrangement joins TRBV11-2 to TRBJ2-1, with unresolved D. V was shortened by 3 bases and J by 10 bases, with 10 bases between the two germline ends. This CDR3 comprises 12 residues. Germline CDR1 reads SGHAT; CDR2 reads FQNNGV.

The chain recombines TRBV5-1 with TRBJ1-1, with D perhaps TRBD1 (5 bases). Trimming removed 1 base at V and 0 bases at J, with 7 bases between. CDR1 and CDR2 from the germline V gene are SGHRS and YFSETQ. The CDR3 length is 14 residues. Here the CDR3 reads CASSLRGMNTEAFF. The CDR3 nucleotides are TGCGCCAGCAGCTTGCGGGGCATGAACACTGAAGCTTTCTTT.

This chain connects TRBV27 to TRBJ1-5; no clear D. The CDR3 runs to 14 residues. Trimming removed 6 bases at V and 3 bases at J, with 12 bases between. Germline V gene data show CDR1 as MNHEY and CDR2 as SMNVEV (reference sequence). CDR3 bases: TGTGCCAGCAGGGTAGACATACCCAATCAGCCCCAGCATTTT. It is translated as CASRVDIPNQPQHF.

The rearrangement uses TRBV7-9 and TRBJ2-1; D is uncertain. Germline V CDR1 and CDR2: SEHNR, FQNEAQ (reference sequence). The CDR3 runs 11 residues. Trimming removed 6 bases from V and 6 bases from J, with 6 bases in between. CDR3 sequence: CASRTSNEQFF. CDR3 nucleotide sequence: TGTGCCAGCAGGACGAGCAATGAGCAGTTCTTC.

The chain links TRBV27 to TRBJ2-7, with TRBD1 matching 9 bases. Germline CDR1 is MNHEY and CDR2 is SMNVEV (reference sequence). J was trimmed by 8 bases and V by 5 bases; bases with no gene match: 16. The CDR3 is 16 amino acids. This chain's CDR3 is CASSPPGTGRRLQQYF. CDR3 nucleotides: TGTGCCAGCAGTCCACCCGGGACAGGGAGGCGGCTTCAGCAGTACTTC.

The V and J genes are TRBV7-2 and TRBJ2-7, with 11 bases identical to TRBD2. CDR1 and CDR2 from the germline V gene are SGHTA and FQGNSA. J was trimmed by 2 bases and V by 1 base; bases with no gene match: 1. This CDR3 is 15 amino acids long. The CDR3, as DNA: TGTGCCAGCAGCTTAGAGGGACTAGCGGCCTACGAGCAGTACTTC. As protein: CASSLEGLAAYEQYF.

The CDR3 here is CASIDTMNTEAFF. CDR3 DNA: TGTGCCAGCATCGACACGATGAACACTGAAGCTTTCTTT. The V and J genes are TRBV7-9 and TRBJ1-1; no reliable D call. Trimming removed 7 bases at V and 0 bases at J, with 9 bases between. Germline V CDR1 and CDR2: SEHNR, FQNEAQ (reference sequence). The CDR3 runs 13 residues.